These T cell receptor beta chains were read from a single sample in a study of tissue-resident memory T cells in lung cancer. One entry per CDR3 protein results from TCRdb running MiXCR on the reads. The profile shows about 280 distinct CDR3 sequences, roughly 22% of them singletons. Sequenced: CD103+ CD8+ T cells from lung tumor tissue. The receptors come from a human donor with treatment-naive lung cancer (subtype not recorded). The CDR3 runs from the conserved cysteine through the conserved F or W. Fields, in order: clone size, V gene, D gene, J gene, CDR3 protein, CDR3 DNA. D genes are given only for firm matches. Part of the rows lack a size; the others show once, few, many or a class for expanded clones.

large	TRBV6-5	.	TRBJ2-1	CASSYSPWRGHEQFF	TGTGCCAGCAGTTACTCCCCTTGGCGGGGGCATGAGCAGTTCTTC
large	TRBV27	.	TRBJ1-5	CASSLSSNQPQHF	TGTGCCAGCAGTTTATCGAGCAATCAGCCCCAGCATTTT
medium-sized	TRBV4-3	TRBD1	TRBJ2-7	CASSRGQGLSYEQYF	TGCGCCAGCAGCCGGGGACAGGGGCTTTCCTACGAGCAGTACTTC
medium-sized	TRBV27	.	TRBJ1-1	CASSLSRGGVNTEAFF	TGTGCCAGCAGTTTATCAAGGGGGGGGGTGAACACTGAAGCTTTCTTT
large	TRBV27	.	TRBJ1-2	CASSLSKGSRANYGYTF	TGTGCCAGCAGTTTATCTAAGGGAAGCAGGGCTAACTATGGCTACACCTTC
large	TRBV3-1	.	TRBJ1-3	CASSQDRRPRSGNTIYF	TGTGCCAGCAGCCAAGATCGAAGGCCTCGATCTGGAAACACCATATATTTT
large	TRBV7-2	.	TRBJ1-4	CASSLELQGHNEKLFF	TGTGCCAGCAGCTTAGAGTTGCAGGGTCATAATGAAAAACTGTTTTTT
hyperexpanded	TRBV27	TRBD1	TRBJ2-7	CASSFRGYEQYF	TGTGCCAGCAGTTTCAGGGGGTACGAGCAGTACTTC
medium-sized	TRBV6-5	TRBD2	TRBJ2-1	CASSYGRGGHNEQFF	TGTGCCAGCAGTTACGGGCGGGGGGGCCACAATGAGCAGTTCTTC
.	TRBV7-9	TRBD2	TRBJ2-1	CASSSYLAGSGNEQFF	TGTGCCAGCAGCAGCTACCTAGCGGGGAGTGGCAATGAGCAGTTCTTC
large	TRBV2	TRBD2	TRBJ2-3	CATTLDLTSGGEDTQYF	TGTGCCACCACGTTGGACCTTACTAGCGGGGGGGAGGATACGCAGTATTTT
large	TRBV12-3/TRBV12-4	.	TRBJ1-3	CASSFWLRWFSGNTIYF	TGTGCCAGCAGTTTTTGGCTACGGTGGTTCTCTGGAAACACCATATATTTT
large	TRBV27	TRBD1	TRBJ2-2	CASSLIGTGLTGELFF	TGTGCCAGCAGTTTAATAGGGACAGGGTTGACCGGGGAGCTGTTTTTT
medium-sized	TRBV27	.	TRBJ2-7	CASSLFPSYEQYF	TGTGCCAGCAGTTTATTCCCATCCTACGAGCAGTACTTC
large	TRBV29-1	.	TRBJ1-2	CSVESVGANYGYTF	TGCAGCGTTGAGAGCGTAGGGGCTAACTATGGCTACACCTTC
.	TRBV2	.	TRBJ2-1	CASSEGLHNEQFF	TGTGCCAGCAGTGAAGGGCTCCACAATGAGCAGTTCTTC
large	TRBV6-5	TRBD2	TRBJ2-2	CASSYRTSGGLNTGELFF	TGTGCCAGCAGTTACCGGACTAGCGGGGGTTTAAACACCGGGGAGCTGTTTTTT
few	TRBV27	TRBD1	TRBJ2-7	CASSAGTGSYEQYF	TGTGCCAGCAGCGCCGGGACAGGGTCTTACGAGCAGTACTTC
large	TRBV27	.	TRBJ2-6	CASSSGRLSGANVLTF	TGTGCCAGCAGTTCCGGACGTCTCTCTGGGGCCAACGTCCTGACTTTC
large	TRBV6-5	.	TRBJ1-2	CASSYSAFAASYGYTF	TGTGCCAGCAGTTACTCGGCTTTCGCGGCGAGCTATGGCTACACCTTC
.	TRBV5-1	.	TRBJ2-3	CASSLGRGPPTSTDTQYF	TGCGCCAGCAGCTTGGGTCGGGGCCCACCGACTAGCACAGATACGCAGTATTTT
medium-sized	TRBV29-1	.	TRBJ2-7	CSVGGAYEQYF	TGCAGCGTTGGGGGGGCCTACGAGCAGTACTTC
large	TRBV5-5	.	TRBJ1-3	CASSFGGQEYSGNTIYF	TGCGCCAGCAGCTTTGGAGGGCAGGAGTACTCTGGAAACACCATATATTTT
.	TRBV6-2/TRBV6-3	.	TRBJ1-1	CASSYSSGVMNTEAFF	TGTGCCAGCAGTTACTCGAGTGGGGTCATGAACACTGAAGCTTTCTTT
large	TRBV3-1	TRBD1	TRBJ1-6	CASSQVRRGRSPLHF	TGTGCCAGCAGCCAAGTTCGCAGGGGGCGATCACCCCTCCACTTT
.	TRBV5-6	TRBD1	TRBJ1-4	CASSPRTGGNEKLFF	TGTGCCAGCAGCCCGAGGACAGGGGGGAATGAAAAACTGTTTTTT
large	TRBV5-1	TRBD2	TRBJ2-5	CASSLQRGRQETQYF	TGCGCCAGCAGCTTACAGCGGGGGCGCCAAGAGACCCAGTACTTC
medium-sized	TRBV5-6	.	TRBJ2-3	CASSPFIEAFTQYF	TGTGCCAGCAGCCCATTTATAGAGGCCTTTACGCAGTATTTT
hyperexpanded	TRBV2	TRBD2	TRBJ2-3	CARTHDYLDSGGAADTQYF	TGTGCCAGGACCCACGACTACCTGGATAGCGGGGGGGCCGCAGATACGCAGTATTTT
medium-sized	TRBV12-3/TRBV12-4	.	TRBJ1-1	CASSRGFNTEAFF	TGTGCCAGCAGTAGGGGGTTTAACACTGAAGCTTTCTTT
hyperexpanded	TRBV10-3	.	TRBJ2-1	CAISENEGNEQFF	TGTGCCATCAGTGAGAATGAGGGTAATGAGCAGTTCTTC
medium-sized	TRBV4-1	TRBD2	TRBJ2-7	CASSSRTSGGAGEQYF	TGCGCCAGCAGCTCCCGGACTAGCGGGGGGGCAGGAGAGCAGTACTTC
large	TRBV6-5	.	TRBJ2-7	CASSYTANYEQYF	TGTGCCAGCAGTTATACGGCCAACTACGAGCAGTACTTC
medium-sized	TRBV5-6	.	TRBJ2-7	CASSPWSSYEQYF	TGTGCCAGCAGCCCCTGGAGCTCCTACGAGCAGTACTTC
medium-sized	TRBV28	TRBD1	TRBJ2-1	CASSDRGFFDEQFF	TGTGCCAGCAGCGACAGGGGATTCTTCGATGAGCAGTTCTTC
hyperexpanded	TRBV12-5	.	TRBJ2-2	CASRLITKANTGELFF	TGTGCTAGTCGCCTTATAACCAAGGCGAACACCGGGGAGCTGTTTTTT
medium-sized	TRBV24-1	TRBD2	TRBJ2-7	CATSDMGRGGEQYF	TGTGCCACCAGTGACATGGGGAGGGGTGGCGAGCAGTACTTC
few	TRBV27	.	TRBJ1-2	CASAMRGIYGYTF	TGTGCCAGCGCAATGAGGGGTATCTATGGCTACACCTTC
.	TRBV7-9	.	TRBJ2-1	CASSRISRDEQFF	TGTGCCAGCAGCCGCATATCGAGGGATGAGCAGTTCTTC
medium-sized	TRBV15	TRBD2	TRBJ2-3	CATRLGLQGSSTDTQYF	TGTGCCACCAGGCTGGGACTACAAGGATCTAGCACAGATACGCAGTATTTT
large	TRBV15	.	TRBJ2-7	CATSRGATFYEQYF	TGTGCCACCAGCAGAGGGGCGACCTTCTACGAGCAGTACTTC
.	TRBV29-1	.	TRBJ2-7	CSVVFLGGINEQYF	TGCAGCGTTGTTTTTTTGGGGGGAATCAACGAGCAGTACTTC
medium-sized	TRBV11-2	TRBD1	TRBJ2-1	CASSYRDRLNEQFF	TGTGCCAGCAGCTACCGGGACAGACTCAATGAGCAGTTCTTC
large	TRBV20-1	.	TRBJ2-1	CSARDRGWWDNEQFF	TGCAGTGCTAGAGATAGGGGGTGGTGGGACAATGAGCAGTTCTTC